This passage covers 10 T cell receptor beta chains from one sample sequenced in a study of molecular identifiers for immune sequencing clone quantification. TCRdb passed the PCR reads through MiXCR, listing each CDR3 protein once. The data show fewer than 350,000 distinct CDR3 sequences, with about a fifth seen just once and approximately 0.85% held by the top ten. The specimen sequenced was naive CD8+ T cells from blood, with Jurkat cell RNA spiked in. The sample's subset: FACS-sorted CD8+CD4-CCR7+CD45RA+ naive T cells. The receptors here all came from a human donor in good health. Some libraries in this study had Jurkat cell RNA spiked in.

This clonotype was counted many times. CDR3 residues: CASSGWTGRYEQYF. CDR3 nucleotide sequence: TGTGCCAGCAGCGGATGGACAGGGAGGTACGAGCAGTACTTC. The chain recombines TRBV7-9 with TRBJ2-7; TRBD1 matches at 8 bases. The V and J ends lost 5 bases and 4 bases, in that order; junction bases with no gene match: 7. Germline V gene lookup returns CDR1 SEHNR and CDR2 FQNEAQ (reference sequence). The length of the CDR3 is 14 residues.

Comment on this clonotype: With a much larger clone just one base away, this may be a read error. This rearrangement joins TRBV21-1 to TRBJ2-3; TRBD2 was called by the table and not checked on the DNA. TRBV21-1 is a documented pseudogene. This CDR3 has 17 residues. CDR3 residues: CASSTRASGVSTDTQYF. DNA of the CDR3: TGTGCCAGCAGCACCCGGGCTAGCGGGGTTAGCACAGATACGCAGTATTTT.

The chain recombines TRBV5-6 with TRBJ1-4; D ambiguous. V dropped 4 bases and J dropped 13 bases, with 11 bases sitting between them. CDR3 length: 11 residues. CDR1 and CDR2 (germline): SGHDT, YYEEEE. The CDR3 DNA is TGTGCCAGCAGCATCGGCCTTAGACTGTTTTTT. Translating gives CASSIGLRLFF.

This clonotype came up once. An end of the junction does not agree with germline; a read error may underlie this. The chain is built from TRBV4-3 and TRBJ2-7, with TRBD2 identical over 11 bases. This CDR3 has 16 residues. Germline V CDR1 and CDR2: LGHNA, YSLEER. The CDR3 reads CASSQGSGLAGHEQYF. The CDR3 DNA follows: TGCGCCAGCAGCCAAGGGTCAGGACTAGCGGGCCACGAGCAGTACTTT.

A remark on this clonotype: Mismatch with germline at one junction end may stem from a read error. The V gene is TRBV5-4, the J gene TRBJ1-1, with unresolved D. There are 16 residues in the CDR3. The V gene's germline CDR1 is SGHNT and CDR2 YYREEE (reference sequence). The CDR3 protein is CASSLGIVGRSTEALF. DNA for the CDR3: TGTGCCAGCAGCTTGGGGATTGTAGGACGATCTACTGAAGCTCTCTTT.

Worth noting for this clonotype: A clone one base away is much larger, so this may be a read error. The rearrangement uses TRBV29-1 and TRBJ2-1, with 7 bases that match TRBD2. Germline lookup yields CDR1 SQVTM and CDR2 ANQGSEA. The J segment lost 0 bases and the V segment lost 0 bases, leaving 8 bases of the junction unmatched. The CDR3 contains 17 residues. The CDR3 nucleotides read TGCAGCGTTGAAGATCTTCAGCGGGAAGGCTCCTACAATGAGCAGTTCTTC. It codes for CSVEDLQREGSYNEQFF.

This clonotype was seen many times. This rearrangement joins TRBV7-2 to TRBJ2-1, with TRBD2 matching over 10 bases. Germline CDR1 reads SGHTA; CDR2 reads FQGNSA. V was pared by 5 bases and J by 1 base, with 8 bases of the junction left unmatched. The CDR3 has 17 amino acids. CDR3 amino acids: CASSTASSGSSYNEQFF. The DNA of the CDR3 is TGTGCCAGCAGCACCGCGTCTAGCGGGAGTTCCTACAATGAGCAGTTCTTC.

This clonotype was counted at least ten times. This rearrangement joins TRBV4-1 to TRBJ2-7; 7 bases agree with TRBD1. This CDR3 is built from 15 residues. Germline CDR1 and CDR2: MGHRA and YSYEKL. V shed 4 bases, J shed 0 bases, and the junction held 6 bases outside the gene matches. The CDR3 DNA is TGCGCCAGCAGCCTCGGGACAGAGCGCTCCTACGAGCAGTACTTC. Its protein is CASSLGTERSYEQYF.

With regard to this clonotype: This may be a read error: a much more frequent sequence differs by one nucleotide. The chain recombines TRBV12-3 or TRBV12-4 with TRBJ2-6; D is unclear. CDR3 length equals 17 residues. Here the CDR3 DNA reads TGTGCCTGCAGTATGGGCCAATTTGTCTCTGGGGCCAACGTCCTGACTTTC. Its protein product is CACSMGQFVSGANVLTF.

In the case of this clonotype: The CDR3 carries no conserved terminal phenylalanine or tryptophan, so it likely arises from a read error. The J gene is TRBJ2-1, the V gene TRBV5-1; maybe TRBD2 (5 bases). Trimming left V 3 bases short and J 3 bases short, with 22 bases between. The germline CDR1 and CDR2 sequences are SGHRS and YFSETQ. The CDR3 is made up of 18 amino acids. The CDR3 nucleotides read TGCGCCAGCAGCTCGGTCCCGTGGCCTCCGGAGGTCTACAATGAGCAGTTCCTC. Its translation is CASSSVPWPPEVYNEQFL.